The text below deals with one T cell receptor beta chain. What it binds is not known. Uncontrolled infection, other autoimmune disease, pregnancy and lactation each barred patients from inclusion. Germline values: CDR1 MDHEN, CDR2 SYDVKM. The CDR3 is made up of 14 amino acids. Trimming took off 8 bases at V and 3 bases at J, with 14 bases between the two ends. The data were taken from a study of T cells in Graves' hyperthyroidism and ophthalmopathy. Across the study: Peripheral blood collection took place at initial diagnosis, before any treatment. General observations from the study: Among clonotypes expanded in thyroid above 0.001, most were also found in blood.

What was amplified from RNA transcripts were TCR beta CDR3 regions. The study used the HTBI primer set for a first-round RT-PCR of the TCR CDR3. TCRdb processed the multiplex PCR reads anew with MiXCR; each CDR3 protein has one entry. The repertoire holds fewer than 700,000 distinct CDR3 sequences, 17% seen once, with around 17% in the top ten. The sequence was obtained from a woman aged 18-29 years with Graves' ophthalmopathy. Sequences were obtained from blood. The genes are TRBV28 and TRBJ1-5; tentative D call: TRBD1 (6 bases). CDR3 amino acids: CASVRGVDNQPQHF. As DNA, the CDR3 is TGTGCCAGCGTCAGGGGTGTTGACAATCAGCCCCAGCATTTT.